The present TCR beta chain was sequenced within a study of CD8 T cells in ankylosing spondylitis. The study, taken as a whole, reports: In ankylosing spondylitis blood, a motif of roughly eight highly homologous TCR beta variants appeared characteristic.

CDR1 and CDR2 (germline): MGHRA, YSYEKL. The V end was cut by 6 bases, the J end by 1 base, with 12 bases between. The CDR3 contains 14 residues. Each CDR3 protein gets one entry after TCRdb re-called the 5' RACE reads with MiXCR. The table records roughly 700,000 distinct CDR3 sequences, 15% to 20% of them present only once. Regarding this clonotype: Its antigen is undetermined.

Input material: blood, either unsorted or a sorted T cell fraction (not recorded which). The receptor's source is a male donor with ankylosing spondylitis. This chain connects TRBV4-1 to TRBJ1-1; no clear D. The CDR3 DNA reads as TGCGCCAGCAGTTACCTGACACCGAACACTGAAGCTTTCTTT. It encodes CASSYLTPNTEAFF.